A selection of T cell receptor beta chains follows, all from one sample in a study of CD8+ T cells in alopecia areata. Profiled with immunoSEQ multiplex PCR; TCRdb holds only in-frame clones, not every one. Of 80,000 to 95,000 clones listed, about 40% were seen once; the top ten hold around 19%. The sample in question was CD8+ T cells sorted from blood, obtained at week 24, from a patient treated with tofacitinib. The receptors come from a human donor with alopecia areata. Both conserved end residues are part of each CDR3. Each record gives: D gene, V gene, clone size, J gene, CDR3 DNA, CDR3 protein. A D gene is named only where the DNA matches it firmly. Clone size, where shown, is once, few, many, or a class for clones that have expanded.

d_call: TRBD2
v_call: TRBV30
clone_size: .
j_call: TRBJ2-7
cdr3_nt: TGTGCCGGGGAGGGACCGCCCCGCTCCTACGAGCAGTACTTC
cdr3_aa: CAGEGPPRSYEQYF

d_call: TRBD2
v_call: TRBV7-9
clone_size: once
j_call: TRBJ2-7
cdr3_nt: TGTGCCAGCAGCTTAGCTGGGGGGGAGCGGGACCTTCCCTACGAGCAGTACTTC
cdr3_aa: CASSLAGGERDLPYEQYF

d_call: TRBD1
v_call: TRBV6-5
clone_size: few
j_call: TRBJ2-5
cdr3_nt: TGTGCCAGCAGTGAAGGGACAGGGTTGGAGACCCAGTACTTC
cdr3_aa: CASSEGTGLETQYF

d_call: TRBD1
v_call: TRBV29-1
clone_size: many
j_call: TRBJ2-1
cdr3_nt: TGCAGCGTTGAAGGCCTCGTTGGCAGGGGGTCGTATGAGCAGTTCTTC
cdr3_aa: CSVEGLVGRGSYEQFF

d_call: .
v_call: TRBV27
clone_size: few
j_call: TRBJ2-4
cdr3_nt: TGTGCCAGCCGCGTACGGGGGAATTTTAACATTCAGTACTTC
cdr3_aa: CASRVRGNFNIQYF

d_call: TRBD1
v_call: TRBV27
clone_size: few
j_call: TRBJ1-5
cdr3_nt: TGTGCCAGCAGTCCCGGGACAGGGGCCCAGCCCCAGCATTTT
cdr3_aa: CASSPGTGAQPQHF

d_call: .
v_call: TRBV2
clone_size: .
j_call: TRBJ1-5
cdr3_nt: TGTGCCAGCAGTGAAAAAGGAGGTGGGGGGATCTTTAATCAGCCCCAGCATTTT
cdr3_aa: CASSEKGGGGIFNQPQHF

d_call: TRBD2
v_call: TRBV7-3
clone_size: .
j_call: TRBJ2-1
cdr3_nt: TGTGCCAGCAGCCCCAGACGGGCGGGGGCCTACAATGAGCAGTTCTTC
cdr3_aa: CASSPRRAGAYNEQFF

d_call: .
v_call: TRBV11-2
clone_size: .
j_call: TRBJ1-1
cdr3_nt: TGTGCCAGCACCCCCAACAGGGTTGAAGCTTTCTTT
cdr3_aa: CASTPNRVEAFF

d_call: .
v_call: TRBV5-4
clone_size: .
j_call: TRBJ1-2
cdr3_nt: TGTGCCAGCAGCGTTCGGCCCCCCAACTATGGCTACACCTTC
cdr3_aa: CASSVRPPNYGYTF

d_call: .
v_call: TRBV9
clone_size: .
j_call: TRBJ2-6
cdr3_nt: TGTGCCAGCAGCGTATCTGGGGCCAACGTCCTGACTTTC
cdr3_aa: CASSVSGANVLTF

d_call: TRBD1
v_call: TRBV4-1
clone_size: .
j_call: TRBJ2-3
cdr3_nt: TGCGCCAGCAGCTCCCCCCGGGACAGGGGAACAGATACGCAGTATTTT
cdr3_aa: CASSSPRDRGTDTQYF

d_call: .
v_call: TRBV2
clone_size: .
j_call: TRBJ1-4
cdr3_nt: TGTGCCAGCAGTCTCAGGGAAAAACTGTTTTTT
cdr3_aa: CASSLREKLFF

d_call: .
v_call: TRBV7-2
clone_size: .
j_call: TRBJ1-2
cdr3_nt: TGTGCCAGCAGCGCCACAGGGAGTGTAAGCTATGGCTACACCTTC
cdr3_aa: CASSATGSVSYGYTF

d_call: .
v_call: TRBV28
clone_size: .
j_call: TRBJ2-7
cdr3_nt: TGTGCCAGCAGTTTACCCGGCGCCGAGCCCTACGAGCAGTACTTC
cdr3_aa: CASSLPGAEPYEQYF

d_call: .
v_call: TRBV9
clone_size: .
j_call: TRBJ1-1
cdr3_nt: TGTGCCAGCAGCCCAGGGTTGAACACTGAAGCTTTCTTT
cdr3_aa: CASSPGLNTEAFF

d_call: .
v_call: TRBV11-2
clone_size: .
j_call: TRBJ2-7
cdr3_nt: TGTGCCAGCAGCCCCGGCAGAGTCGGCAACTACGAGCAGTACTTC
cdr3_aa: CASSPGRVGNYEQYF

d_call: TRBD2
v_call: TRBV30
clone_size: few
j_call: TRBJ2-5
cdr3_nt: TGTGCCTGGAGTCCGGACCTAGCGGGAGAGACCCAGTACTTC
cdr3_aa: CAWSPDLAGETQYF

d_call: .
v_call: TRBV11-2
clone_size: few
j_call: TRBJ2-5
cdr3_nt: TGTGCCAGCAGCAAACACCCTCGAGACCAAGAGACCCAGTACTTC
cdr3_aa: CASSKHPRDQETQYF

d_call: .
v_call: TRBV7-9
clone_size: .
j_call: TRBJ2-7
cdr3_nt: TGTGCCAGCAGCTTAGTGGACTCCTACGAGCAGTACTTC
cdr3_aa: CASSLVDSYEQYF

d_call: TRBD2
v_call: TRBV9
clone_size: .
j_call: TRBJ2-1
cdr3_nt: TGTGCCAGCAGCTTCCGACTAGCGGGGGGAGACAATGAGCAGTTCTTC
cdr3_aa: CASSFRLAGGDNEQFF

d_call: .
v_call: TRBV11-2
clone_size: .
j_call: TRBJ1-5
cdr3_nt: TGTGCCAGCAGCTTGGGAGGGCACGGCAATCAGCCCCAGCATTTT
cdr3_aa: CASSLGGHGNQPQHF

d_call: .
v_call: TRBV9
clone_size: once
j_call: TRBJ2-7
cdr3_nt: TGTGCCAGCAGCGAGGGGGTCGGATTCGAGCAGTACTTC
cdr3_aa: CASSEGVGFEQYF

d_call: TRBD2
v_call: TRBV7-6
clone_size: .
j_call: TRBJ2-3
cdr3_nt: TGTGCCAGCTCGACGACTAGCGGGAATCGAGATACGCAGTATTTT
cdr3_aa: CASSTTSGNRDTQYF

d_call: .
v_call: TRBV4-3
clone_size: .
j_call: TRBJ2-7
cdr3_nt: TGCGCCAGCAGCCAAGATTACTACGAGCAGTACTTC
cdr3_aa: CASSQDYYEQYF

d_call: .
v_call: TRBV13
clone_size: .
j_call: TRBJ1-5
cdr3_nt: TGTGCCAGCAGCTTAGGCAGGGTCGGGCAGCCCCAGCATTTT
cdr3_aa: CASSLGRVGQPQHF

d_call: TRBD2
v_call: TRBV4-3
clone_size: .
j_call: TRBJ2-3
cdr3_nt: TGCGCCAGCAGCCAAAAAGTAGCGGGAGGGCCAAGTACGCAGTATTTT
cdr3_aa: CASSQKVAGGPSTQYF

d_call: TRBD1
v_call: TRBV29-1
clone_size: few
j_call: TRBJ2-1
cdr3_nt: TGCAGCGTCCCGGGGGACAGGCGGTGGGTCTTC
cdr3_aa: CSVPGDRRWVF

d_call: .
v_call: TRBV11-2
clone_size: .
j_call: TRBJ1-1
cdr3_nt: TGTGCCAGCAACCAGGGCAGGGGAACTGAAGCTTTCTTT
cdr3_aa: CASNQGRGTEAFF

d_call: TRBD1
v_call: TRBV7-9
clone_size: few
j_call: TRBJ1-1
cdr3_nt: TGTGCCAGCAGCGAACAGGGGATCGGGACTGAAGCTTTCTTT
cdr3_aa: CASSEQGIGTEAFF

d_call: .
v_call: TRBV11-2
clone_size: few
j_call: TRBJ2-2
cdr3_nt: TGTGCCAGCAGCCCTAACGGGGGGCCCAAGACCGGGGAGCTGTTTTTT
cdr3_aa: CASSPNGGPKTGELFF

d_call: .
v_call: TRBV4-1
clone_size: once
j_call: TRBJ2-1
cdr3_nt: TGCGCCAGCAGTGGGCGGGGAAGCTCCTACAATGAGCAGTTCTTC
cdr3_aa: CASSGRGSSYNEQFF

d_call: .
v_call: TRBV7-6
clone_size: .
j_call: TRBJ1-1
cdr3_nt: TGTGCCAGCAGCTTAAGAGAGGTGGGACAAACGAACACTGAAGCTTTCTTT
cdr3_aa: CASSLREVGQTNTEAFF

d_call: TRBD2
v_call: TRBV5-1
clone_size: few
j_call: TRBJ2-1
cdr3_nt: TGCGCCAGCAGCTGGACTAGCGGGAGTGTTAATGAGCAGTTCTTC
cdr3_aa: CASSWTSGSVNEQFF

d_call: .
v_call: TRBV11-1
clone_size: few
j_call: TRBJ2-7
cdr3_nt: TGTGCCAGCAGCTTATTCGATTTCTACGAGCAGTACTTC
cdr3_aa: CASSLFDFYEQYF

d_call: .
v_call: TRBV6-5
clone_size: .
j_call: TRBJ2-7
cdr3_nt: TGTGCCAGCAGGACCCTCGGGGTTTCCTACGAGCAGTACTTC
cdr3_aa: CASRTLGVSYEQYF

d_call: .
v_call: TRBV29-1
clone_size: few
j_call: TRBJ2-3
cdr3_nt: TGCAGCGCAATGGGCCAAGCCCCAGATACGCAGTATTTT
cdr3_aa: CSAMGQAPDTQYF

d_call: .
v_call: TRBV6-5
clone_size: few
j_call: TRBJ2-2
cdr3_nt: TGTGCCAGCAGTTACTCTACCGGGGGCGCAGGCGGGGAGCTGTTTTTT
cdr3_aa: CASSYSTGGAGGELFF

d_call: .
v_call: TRBV5-1
clone_size: .
j_call: TRBJ2-1
cdr3_nt: TGCGCCAGCAGCTTAGGGCCTCATGAGCAGTTCTTC
cdr3_aa: CASSLGPHEQFF

d_call: TRBD1
v_call: TRBV29-1
clone_size: few
j_call: TRBJ2-7
cdr3_nt: TGCAGCGTTGAAGATCGGACAGGGCGCTCCTACGAGCAGTACTTC
cdr3_aa: CSVEDRTGRSYEQYF

d_call: .
v_call: TRBV19
clone_size: .
j_call: TRBJ2-2
cdr3_nt: TGTGCCAGTAGCCAAAGAAATACTAACACCGGGGAGCTGTTTTTT
cdr3_aa: CASSQRNTNTGELFF

d_call: TRBD1
v_call: TRBV7-9
clone_size: .
j_call: TRBJ2-7
cdr3_nt: TGTGCCAGCAGCGGACGACAGGGAAGTGACGAGCAGTACTTC
cdr3_aa: CASSGRQGSDEQYF

d_call: .
v_call: TRBV9
clone_size: few
j_call: TRBJ1-5
cdr3_nt: TGTGCCAGCAGCTTGGGGGGAGGCAATCAGCCCCAGCATTTT
cdr3_aa: CASSLGGGNQPQHF

d_call: .
v_call: TRBV9
clone_size: few
j_call: TRBJ1-2
cdr3_nt: TGTGCCAGCAGCGTATCGTTTCGGAGTGGCTACACCTTC
cdr3_aa: CASSVSFRSGYTF

d_call: TRBD2
v_call: TRBV11-2
clone_size: .
j_call: TRBJ2-1
cdr3_nt: TGTGCCAGCAGCTTCCGACTAGCGGGTAACAATGAGCAGTTCTTC
cdr3_aa: CASSFRLAGNNEQFF

d_call: .
v_call: TRBV29-1
clone_size: .
j_call: TRBJ2-3
cdr3_nt: TGCAGCGTTGTTGGCCTAGCGATGACAGATACGCAGTATTTT
cdr3_aa: CSVVGLAMTDTQYF

d_call: TRBD2
v_call: TRBV7-3
clone_size: .
j_call: TRBJ2-3
cdr3_nt: TGTGCCAGCAGCTTATATGGGACTAGCGGGACAGATACGCAGTATTTT
cdr3_aa: CASSLYGTSGTDTQYF

d_call: TRBD1
v_call: TRBV15
clone_size: .
j_call: TRBJ1-1
cdr3_nt: TGTGCCACCAGCAGAGACCCCGGGACAGGGTGGACTGAAGCTTTCTTT
cdr3_aa: CATSRDPGTGWTEAFF

d_call: TRBD1
v_call: TRBV2
clone_size: few
j_call: TRBJ1-2
cdr3_nt: TGTGCCAGCAGTGACCCACCCACAGGGGAGGATGGCTACACCTTC
cdr3_aa: CASSDPPTGEDGYTF

d_call: TRBD1
v_call: TRBV27
clone_size: few
j_call: TRBJ2-7
cdr3_nt: TGTGCCAGCAGTAACAGACAGGGGGCTGGCGAGCAGTACTTC
cdr3_aa: CASSNRQGAGEQYF

d_call: TRBD2
v_call: TRBV15
clone_size: once
j_call: TRBJ2-5
cdr3_nt: TGTGCCACCAGCAGAGATAGGACTAGCGGGAAAGAGACCCAGTACTTC
cdr3_aa: CATSRDRTSGKETQYF

d_call: TRBD2
v_call: TRBV6-5
clone_size: few
j_call: TRBJ2-7
cdr3_nt: TGTGCCAGCAGTTACTCGGCTAGCGGGAGCTACGAGCAGTACTTC
cdr3_aa: CASSYSASGSYEQYF

d_call: TRBD2
v_call: TRBV4-3
clone_size: .
j_call: TRBJ2-1
cdr3_nt: TGCGCCAGCAGCCAGCGACTAGCGGACAATGAGCAGTTCTTC
cdr3_aa: CASSQRLADNEQFF

d_call: .
v_call: TRBV9
clone_size: .
j_call: TRBJ2-5
cdr3_nt: TGTGCCAGCAGCGTAGGGGCTATGGAGAGGGAGACCCAGTACTTC
cdr3_aa: CASSVGAMERETQYF

d_call: .
v_call: TRBV18
clone_size: once
j_call: TRBJ2-5
cdr3_nt: TGTGCCAGCTCGACTGGGCCAAGATCACAAGAGACCCAGTACTTC
cdr3_aa: CASSTGPRSQETQYF

d_call: TRBD2
v_call: TRBV5-6
clone_size: .
j_call: TRBJ2-1
cdr3_nt: TGTGCCAGCAACTTCGGGACTAGCGGGAAGAGCTCCTACAATGAGCAGTTCTTC
cdr3_aa: CASNFGTSGKSSYNEQFF

d_call: TRBD1
v_call: TRBV19
clone_size: .
j_call: TRBJ2-7
cdr3_nt: TGTGCCAGTAGCCGCCTACCTGGGACAGCCTACGAGCAGTACTTC
cdr3_aa: CASSRLPGTAYEQYF